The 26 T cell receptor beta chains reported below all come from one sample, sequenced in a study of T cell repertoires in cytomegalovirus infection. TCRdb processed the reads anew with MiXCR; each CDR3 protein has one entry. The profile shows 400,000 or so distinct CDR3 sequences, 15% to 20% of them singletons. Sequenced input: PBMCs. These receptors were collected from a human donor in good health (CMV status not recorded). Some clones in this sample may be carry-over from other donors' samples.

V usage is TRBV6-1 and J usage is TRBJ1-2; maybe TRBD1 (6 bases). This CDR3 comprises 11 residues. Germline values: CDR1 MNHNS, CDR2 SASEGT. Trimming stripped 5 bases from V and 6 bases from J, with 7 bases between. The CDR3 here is CASSNRDGYTF. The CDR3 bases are TGTGCCAGCAGTAACAGGGATGGCTACACCTTC.

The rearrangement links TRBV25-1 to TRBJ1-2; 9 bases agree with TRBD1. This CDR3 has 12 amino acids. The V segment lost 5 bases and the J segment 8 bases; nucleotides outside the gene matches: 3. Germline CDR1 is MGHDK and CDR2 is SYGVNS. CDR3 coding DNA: TGTGCCAGCAGTACAGGGGGCGACGGCTACACCTTC. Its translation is CASSTGGDGYTF.

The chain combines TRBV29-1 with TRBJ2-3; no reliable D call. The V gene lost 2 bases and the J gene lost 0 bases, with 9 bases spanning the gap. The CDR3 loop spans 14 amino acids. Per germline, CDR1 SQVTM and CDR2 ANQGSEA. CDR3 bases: TGCAGCGTTGAAACAGATACTAGCACAGATACGCAGTATTTT. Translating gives CSVETDTSTDTQYF.

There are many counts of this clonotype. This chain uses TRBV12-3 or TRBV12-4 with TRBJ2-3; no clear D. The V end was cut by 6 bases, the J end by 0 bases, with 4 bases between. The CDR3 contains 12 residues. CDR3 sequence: CASRPSTDTQYF. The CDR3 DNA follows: TGTGCCAGCAGACCTAGCACAGATACGCAGTATTTT.

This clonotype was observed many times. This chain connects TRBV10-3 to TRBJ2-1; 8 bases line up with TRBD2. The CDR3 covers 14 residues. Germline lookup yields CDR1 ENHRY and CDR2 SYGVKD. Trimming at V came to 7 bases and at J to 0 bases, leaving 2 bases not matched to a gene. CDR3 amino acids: CAIKAGGSYNEQFF. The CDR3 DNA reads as TGTGCCATCAAGGCGGGGGGCTCCTACAATGAGCAGTTCTTC.

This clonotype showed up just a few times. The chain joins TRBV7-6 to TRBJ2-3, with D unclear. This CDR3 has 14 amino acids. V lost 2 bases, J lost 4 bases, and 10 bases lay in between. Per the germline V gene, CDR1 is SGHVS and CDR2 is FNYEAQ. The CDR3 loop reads CASSLLGISDTQYF. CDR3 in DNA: TGTGCCAGCAGCTTATTGGGTATTTCAGATACGCAGTATTTT.

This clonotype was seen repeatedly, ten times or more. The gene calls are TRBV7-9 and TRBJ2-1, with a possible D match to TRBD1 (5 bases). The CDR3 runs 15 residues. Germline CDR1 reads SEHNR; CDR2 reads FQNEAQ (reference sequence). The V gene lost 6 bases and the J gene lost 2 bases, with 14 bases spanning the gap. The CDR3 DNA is TGTGCCAGCAGGGAAGGGGCAGAGACCTACAATGAGCAGTTCTTC. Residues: CASREGAETYNEQFF.

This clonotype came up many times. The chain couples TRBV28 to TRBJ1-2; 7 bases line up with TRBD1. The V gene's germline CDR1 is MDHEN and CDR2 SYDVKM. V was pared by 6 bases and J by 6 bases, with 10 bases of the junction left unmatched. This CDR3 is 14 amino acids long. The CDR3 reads CASRTPGQRNGYTF. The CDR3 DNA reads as TGTGCCAGCAGGACTCCGGGACAGAGGAATGGCTACACCTTC.

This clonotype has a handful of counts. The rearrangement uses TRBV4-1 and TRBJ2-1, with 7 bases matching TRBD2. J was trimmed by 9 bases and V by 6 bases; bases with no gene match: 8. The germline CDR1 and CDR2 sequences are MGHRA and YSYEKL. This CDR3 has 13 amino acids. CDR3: CASRAGERSEQFF. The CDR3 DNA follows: TGCGCCAGCAGGGCGGGGGAGCGTAGTGAGCAGTTCTTC.

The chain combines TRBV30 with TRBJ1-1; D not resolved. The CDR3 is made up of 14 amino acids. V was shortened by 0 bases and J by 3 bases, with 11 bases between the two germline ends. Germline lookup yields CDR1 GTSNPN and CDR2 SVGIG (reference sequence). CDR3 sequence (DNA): TGTGCCTGGAGTGTACTGAATTGGGACACTGAAGCTTTCTTT. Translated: CAWSVLNWDTEAFF.

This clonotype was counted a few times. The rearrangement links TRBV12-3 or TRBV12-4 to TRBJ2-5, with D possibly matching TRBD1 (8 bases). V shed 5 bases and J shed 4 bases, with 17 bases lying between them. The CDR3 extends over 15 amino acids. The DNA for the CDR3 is TGTGCCAGCAGTCTCGACAGGGGCGGGGGAGAGACCCAGTACTTC. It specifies CASSLDRGGGETQYF.

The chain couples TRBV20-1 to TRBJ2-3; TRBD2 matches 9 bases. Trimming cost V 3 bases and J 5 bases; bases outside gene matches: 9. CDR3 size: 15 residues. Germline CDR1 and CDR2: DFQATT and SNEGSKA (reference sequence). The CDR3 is CSASYSSGTLDTQYF. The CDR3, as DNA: TGCAGTGCTAGTTATTCTAGCGGGACCCTAGATACGCAGTATTTT.

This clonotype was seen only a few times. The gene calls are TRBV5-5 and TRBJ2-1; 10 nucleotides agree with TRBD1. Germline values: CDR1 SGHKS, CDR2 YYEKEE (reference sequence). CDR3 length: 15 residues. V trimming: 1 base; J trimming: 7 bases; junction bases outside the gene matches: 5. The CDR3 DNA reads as TGTGCCAGCAGCTTGTGGGACAGGGGTAGGAATGAGCAGTTCTTC. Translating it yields CASSLWDRGRNEQFF.

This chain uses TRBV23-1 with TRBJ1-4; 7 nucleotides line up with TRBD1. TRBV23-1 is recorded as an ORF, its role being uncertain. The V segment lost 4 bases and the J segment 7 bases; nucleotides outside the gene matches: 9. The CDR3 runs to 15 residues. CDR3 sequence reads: CASSLPTGRGEKLFF. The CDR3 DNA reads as TGCGCCAGCAGTCTCCCGACAGGGAGGGGTGAAAAACTGTTTTTT.

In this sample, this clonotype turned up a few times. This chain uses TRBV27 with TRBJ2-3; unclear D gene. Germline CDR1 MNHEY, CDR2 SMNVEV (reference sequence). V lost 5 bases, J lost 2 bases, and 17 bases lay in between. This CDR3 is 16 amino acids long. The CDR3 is CASSTNIWTFTDTQYF. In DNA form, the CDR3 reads TGTGCCAGCAGTACCAATATTTGGACCTTCACAGATACGCAGTATTTT.

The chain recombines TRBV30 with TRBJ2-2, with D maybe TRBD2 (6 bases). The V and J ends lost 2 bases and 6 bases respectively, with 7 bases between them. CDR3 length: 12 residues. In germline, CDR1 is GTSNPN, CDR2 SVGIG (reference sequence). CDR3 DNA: TGTGCCTGGAGTCGGAGGGCCGGGGAGCTGTTTTTT. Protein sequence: CAWSRRAGELFF.

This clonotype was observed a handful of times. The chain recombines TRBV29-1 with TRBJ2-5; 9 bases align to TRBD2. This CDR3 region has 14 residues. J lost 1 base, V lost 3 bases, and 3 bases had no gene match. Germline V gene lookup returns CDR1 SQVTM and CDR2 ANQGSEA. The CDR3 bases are TGCAGCGTTGACGCGGGAGGGCTCCAAGAGACCCAGTACTTC. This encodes CSVDAGGLQETQYF.

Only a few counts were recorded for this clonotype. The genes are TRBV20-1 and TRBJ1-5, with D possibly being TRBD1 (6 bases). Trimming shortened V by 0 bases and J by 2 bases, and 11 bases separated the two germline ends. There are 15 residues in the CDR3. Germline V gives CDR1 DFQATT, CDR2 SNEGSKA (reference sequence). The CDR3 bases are TGCAGTGCTAGAGAGGGGGCTCGGGGCAATCAGCCCCAGCATTTT. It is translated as CSAREGARGNQPQHF.

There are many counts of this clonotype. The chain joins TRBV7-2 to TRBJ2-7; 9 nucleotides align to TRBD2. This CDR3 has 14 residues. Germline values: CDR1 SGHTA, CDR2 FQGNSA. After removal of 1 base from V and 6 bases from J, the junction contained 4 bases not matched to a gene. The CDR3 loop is CASSLVMTSGEQYF. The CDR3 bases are TGTGCCAGCAGCTTAGTGATGACTAGCGGCGAGCAGTACTTC.

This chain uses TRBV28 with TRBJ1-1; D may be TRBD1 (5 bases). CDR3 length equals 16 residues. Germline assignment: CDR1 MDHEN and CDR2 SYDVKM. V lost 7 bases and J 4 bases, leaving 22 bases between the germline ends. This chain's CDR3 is CASNGWGDGRVTEAFF. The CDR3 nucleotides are TGTGCCAGCAACGGTTGGGGCGACGGCCGGGTCACTGAAGCTTTCTTT.

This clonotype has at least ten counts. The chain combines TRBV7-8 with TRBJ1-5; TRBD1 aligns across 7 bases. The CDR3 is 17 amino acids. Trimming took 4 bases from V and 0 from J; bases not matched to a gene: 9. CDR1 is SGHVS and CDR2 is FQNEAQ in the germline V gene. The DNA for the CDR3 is TGTGCCAGCAGCTACGCCCGACAGGGCAGTAGCAATCAGCCCCAGCATTTT. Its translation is CASSYARQGSSNQPQHF.

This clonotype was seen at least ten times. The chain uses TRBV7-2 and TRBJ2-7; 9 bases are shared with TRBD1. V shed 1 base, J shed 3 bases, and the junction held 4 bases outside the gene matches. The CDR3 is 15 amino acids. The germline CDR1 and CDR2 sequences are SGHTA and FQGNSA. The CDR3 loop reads CASSLDRGQGYEQYF. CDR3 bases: TGTGCCAGCAGCTTAGACAGGGGGCAGGGCTACGAGCAGTACTTC.

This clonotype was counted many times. This chain's CDR3 is CASSLARVPDQETQYF. In DNA, the CDR3 is TGTGCCAGCAGCTTAGCCCGGGTTCCTGATCAAGAGACCCAGTACTTC. The V gene is TRBV7-8, the J gene TRBJ2-5; no clear D. Germline CDR1 reads SGHVS; CDR2 reads FQNEAQ. Trimming stripped 0 bases from V and 2 bases from J, with 13 bases between. CDR3 length equals 16 residues.

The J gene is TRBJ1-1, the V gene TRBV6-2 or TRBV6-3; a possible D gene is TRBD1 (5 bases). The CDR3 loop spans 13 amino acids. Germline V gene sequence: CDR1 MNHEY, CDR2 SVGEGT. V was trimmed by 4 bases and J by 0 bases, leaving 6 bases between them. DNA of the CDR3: TGTGCCAGCAGTTGGGGGGTGAACACTGAAGCTTTCTTT. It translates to CASSWGVNTEAFF.

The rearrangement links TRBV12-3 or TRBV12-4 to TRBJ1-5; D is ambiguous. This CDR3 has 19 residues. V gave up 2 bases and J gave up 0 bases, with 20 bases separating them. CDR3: CASSLSSLASHYSNQPQHF. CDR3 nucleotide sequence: TGTGCCAGCAGTTTATCTTCTTTGGCCAGCCACTATAGCAATCAGCCCCAGCATTTT.

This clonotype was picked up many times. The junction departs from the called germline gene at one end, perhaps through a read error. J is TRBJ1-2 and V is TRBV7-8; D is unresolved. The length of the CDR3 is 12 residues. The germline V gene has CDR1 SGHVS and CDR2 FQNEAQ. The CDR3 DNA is TGTGCCAGCAGCCGGGGTACGTCGGCACCCAGCTTC. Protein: CASSRGTSAPSF.